This T cell receptor beta chain emerged from a study of regulatory T cells in long-lasting Graves disease (dated by TCRdb to about 2021). The study in broad terms: Antithyroid drugs had been taken for less than 3 months by newly diagnosed Graves' disease patients. TCR sequencing covered around 13 persistent and 20 newly diagnosed Graves' disease patients, some 33 samples in total. The study took place in China and was registered as a clinical trial. Peripheral blood TCR sequencing and RNA sequencing compared persistent Graves' disease patients with newly diagnosed Graves' disease patients. General conclusions and limits of the study: Persistent patients shared more public clonotypes among themselves (around 2,500) than newly diagnosed patients did (more than 950). Compared with newly diagnosed patients, patients with persistent Graves' disease had lower TCR Shannon entropy and fewer highly expanded clones, which suggests clonal expansion. Peripheral blood alone was examined, since thyroid tissue, which constituted the primary lesion, could not be accessed. Sequencing and analysis were limited to the TCR beta chain. The authors noted that the small sample size was a limitation that may lower accuracy. Persistent disease showed preferential use of TRBV28, TRBJ1-2 and TRBJ2-5, whereas newly diagnosed disease favored TRBV20-1 and TRBJ2-1.

Library construction relied on multiplex PCR. The run used an Illumina HiSeq 4000. CDR3 regions were amplified by Arm-PCR with iRepertoire HTBI primers to construct TCR beta libraries. Before sequencing, the PCR products underwent gel purification. The original pipeline was this. Gene usage analysis of CDR3 amino acid clonotypes used the 62 TRBV and more than 13 TRBJ segments found across samples. Filtered high-quality paired reads were merged into contigs using COPE and FqMerger. BLAST was used to align contigs to IMGT TRBV, TRBD and TRBJ reference genes, with CDR3 defined following IMGT. Clonotypes above 0.1% frequency were classified as highly expanded clones. Repertoire diversity was measured by Shannon entropy, and V-J evenness by the Gini coefficient. Public clonotypes were defined as clonotypes shared by more than one individual. TCRdb trimmed public reads at Q25 via fastp, called clones via MiXCR and kept in-frame beta chains. Each entry is one CDR3 protein sequence, shown with its most common DNA and genes. TCRdb's processing, not the authors' own work, is the source of the V and J calls. The sample table contains 400,000 to 550,000 distinct CDR3 sequences; only one count was recorded for about a sixth of them. Of the sample, approximately 12% falls within the top ten clones.

In the case of this clonotype: Its cognate antigen has yet to be identified. The sample holds no much larger clone one base away, and base qualities are not on file.

This sample's time point label indicates: newly diagnosed GD, antithyroid drugs for less than 3 months. RNA was extracted from PBMCs in TRIzol for both TCR sequencing and RNA sequencing. The diagnosis of Graves' disease was made according to American Thyroid Association guidelines. The patients came from an endocrinology department in Xi'an, China. From each patient, around 9.3 milliliters of peripheral blood was collected into an EDTA anticoagulant tube. Ficoll Paque Plus density gradient separation was used to isolate PBMCs, and no additional T cell sorting was done. RNA quality was checked with an Agilent 2100 Bioanalyzer and agarose gel, and concentration with a NanoDrop 2000. CDR1 and CDR2 were assigned from the germline V gene as LGHNA and YSLEER. The junction shows trimming of 0 bases on V and 0 bases on J, and the gene matches do not reach 4 bases of it. The CDR3 runs 17 amino acids, cysteine and phenylalanine included. Of all the DNA, just the CDR3 is kept, 51 bases in frame from base 1.

The sample was also reused in another study, on T cells in Graves' hyperthyroidism and ophthalmopathy. The second source states: Stable Graves' hyperthyroidism was defined as no progression to ophthalmopathy during 18 months of follow-up. Hyperthyroidism patients were newly diagnosed, had a disease duration of under 2 months, and were aged 18 to 65 years. Patients with uncontrolled infections, other autoimmune diseases, pregnancy or lactation were excluded. Diagnoses were established on the basis of clinical symptoms, serum thyroxine and TRAb, thyroid ultrasound, and orbital computed tomography. The first round of RT-PCR for the TCR CDR3 was performed with the HTBI primer set and the Qiagen OneStep RT-PCR kit. Blood samples also contained most of the expanded thyroid clonotypes (frequency above 0.001), which suggests that blood repertoires may reflect thyroid immune responses. A 13 V-J signature model separated ophthalmopathy from stable hyperthyroidism, with around 91% sensitivity and just under 84% specificity in cross-validation and 80%/75% in testing. In validation, the model predicted progression to ophthalmopathy a median of about 6 months before onset, with approximately 68% sensitivity and 72.22% specificity. TCR V-J signatures able to tell the groups apart were searched for in a discovery cohort of 95 to 100 patients, of whom 40 to 45 had Graves' ophthalmopathy and roughly 58 had stable Graves' hyperthyroidism. Prospective prediction of ophthalmopathy was tested in an independent validation cohort consisting of 18 hyperthyroidism patients and around 16 patients who later progressed to ophthalmopathy. The approximately 98 discovery patients were randomly divided into training and test sets at a 7:3 ratio. In several Graves' hyperthyroidism patients, the study also compared T-cell repertoires from thyroid tissue with T-cell repertoires from blood. After sampling, hyperthyroidism patients received methimazole starting at 30 mg daily, and ophthalmopathy patients received high-dose intravenous methylprednisolone. Libraries were constructed in a second round of multiplex PCR, after which size selection and purification were carried out. Libraries were sequenced paired-end with 100 bp reads on an Illumina HiSeq2000. SOAPnuke was used to process the raw data, removing reads that contained adapters or uncalled bases, had a mean Phred below 15, or lacked an exact match to the constant primer or identifier. High-quality paired reads were merged with COPE v1.2.5, and unique nucleotide sequences were defined as clonotypes. MiTCR v1.1 was used to align clonotypes to the IMGT TRBV, TRBD and TRBJ reference segments. The analysis included only V-J combinations with a frequency above 0.0001, which together covered over 98% of the repertoires. A TCS score was defined as the ratio between F50 (clonal expansion) and ExV (chaos), using BLOSUM62-based TCRdist between CDR3 peptides within each V-J. Welch's t-statistics and random forest reduced around 520 V-J features to roughly 13, which were used in a naive Bayes classifier (R e1071). Sample size was not statistically predetermined, and blinding of investigators to group allocation was not performed. According to the paper, TCR Vbeta CDR3 sequencing was carried out on 135 peripheral blood samples, which came from fewer than 50 ophthalmopathy, about 75 hyperthyroidism and about 17 progressor patients.

Recombination joined TRBV4-3 with TRBJ1-3, with TRBD1 identical over 8 junction bases. This receptor was identified in a woman in her thirties with Graves disease. Donor details come from another sample of the same person, matched by shared clones. Specimen: peripheral blood mononuclear cells (PBMCs), collected at new diagnosis, from a patient treated with antithyroid drugs. The CDR3 region has the sequence CASSQDGQGGSGNTIYF. The nucleotide sequence reads as follows: TGCGCCAGCAGCCAAGACGGACAGGGAGGCTCTGGAAACACCATATATTTT.